This TCR beta chain came from a study of blood T cell repertoires in COVID-19. The germline V gene encodes CDR1 ENHRY and CDR2 SYGVKD. J gave up 6 bases and V 4 bases, and 10 bases lay outside the gene matches. CDR3 length: 16 residues. Assay used: immunoSEQ multiplex PCR; TCRdb lists only in-frame clones, some missing. The sample holds 72,000 or so clones, around 85% seen once. The genes are TRBV10-3 and TRBJ2-3; 10 positions match TRBD2. The receptor comes from an elderly woman with active or convalescent COVID-19. The sequenced sample was peripheral blood. Here the CDR3 reads CAISGERGGDSDTQYF. As DNA, the CDR3 is TGTGCCATCAGTGGTGAGCGGGGGGGTGACAGTGATACGCAGTATTTT.